The text below deals with one T cell receptor beta chain. This specimen belongs to a study of identifying expanded T cells in peripheral blood. No infections or other immune events were documented during collection. Libraries were prepared by immunoSEQ multiplex PCR; TCRdb keeps only in-frame clonotypes and omits some of them. The sample lists about 130,000 clones, roughly 90% occurring once. The V and J ends lost 8 bases and 0 bases respectively, with 17 bases between them. Per germline, CDR1 SEHNR and CDR2 FQNEAQ (reference sequence). CDR3 length: 16 amino acids. The origin of this receptor is a person aged 18 to 75 in good health. V usage is TRBV7-9 and J usage is TRBJ1-3, with a possible D match to TRBD1 (6 bases). Sequenced input: blood. CDR3 sequence reads: CASPGAGANSGNTIYF. CDR3 coding DNA: TGTGCCAGCCCAGGGGCAGGGGCCAACTCTGGAAACACCATATATTTT.